Below, 14 T cell receptor beta chains from the same sample are listed, as sequenced in a study of shared clonotypes between healthy human individuals (dated by TCRdb to 2020 to 2021). Preparation of the library involved the immunoSEQ multiplex PCR assay. TCRdb retrieved this table from immuneACCESS and kept in-frame rearrangements only. Not all clones are present; in checked studies, unresolved V genes account for under half, and no reason is known for the remainder. This sample comprises more than 2 million clones, 90% to 95% of them detected only once. The ten largest clones add up to more than 0.1% of the sample. The sequencing sample was made of naive CD4+ T cells sorted from blood. Reading the label with the study, this specimen's cell subset or site is: CD45RA+ positively selected. The receptors originated from a man between 18 and 29 years old in good health.

The chain uses TRBV2 and TRBJ1-5; the D gene is possibly TRBD1 (5 bases). Germline V CDR1 and CDR2: SNHLY, FYNNEI. The CDR3 sequence is 15 residues long. V lost 3 bases to trimming and J lost 4 bases, with 13 bases between them. The CDR3 is CASSDGQGWNQPQHF. DNA for the CDR3: TGTGCCAGCAGTGATGGGCAGGGTTGGAATCAGCCCCAGCATTTT.

The table lists this clone with a count of one. The V gene is TRBV6-6, the J gene TRBJ2-2; TRBD1 aligns across 9 bases. The J segment lost 2 bases and the V segment lost 4 bases, leaving 2 bases of the junction unmatched. The CDR3 runs to 15 residues. Germline CDR1 is MNHNY and CDR2 is SVGAGI (reference sequence). CDR3 loop: CASSWGQGNTGELFF. The CDR3 nucleotides are TGTGCCAGCAGTTGGGGACAGGGTAACACCGGGGAGCTGTTTTTT.

The chain combines TRBV7-9 with TRBJ2-2; D is unresolved. Deletions cut 0 bases from V and 0 bases from J, with 5 bases between. This CDR3 region has 15 residues. CDR1 SEHNR and CDR2 FQNEAQ come from the germline V gene (reference sequence). Written as DNA, the CDR3 is TGTGCCAGCAGCTTAGCGAACACGAACACCGGGGAGCTGTTTTTT. Protein product: CASSLANTNTGELFF. The entire variable domain, with the rest obtained from reference TRBV7-9 and TRBJ2-2, is as follows: DTGVSQNPRHKITKRGQNVTFRCDPISEHNRLYWYRQTLGQGPEFLTYFQNEAQLEKSRLLSDRFSAERPKGSFSTLEIQRTEQGDSAMYLCASSLANTNTGELFFGEGSRLTVL.

About this clone: It may be a read error: a sequence one base away is much more abundant. V is TRBV30 and J is TRBJ1-1; possibly TRBD1 for D (5 bases). Trimming left V 5 bases short and J 6 bases short, with 13 bases between. Germline V lookup: CDR1 GTSNPN, CDR2 SVGIG (reference sequence). CDR3 length: 12 residues. The CDR3, as DNA: TGTGCCTGGGTCGGGGGTTTTCCTGAAGCTTTCTTT. This sequence encodes CAWVGGFPEAFF.

This sequence joins TRBV23-1 and TRBJ2-2; D is unclear. TRBV23-1 is an open reading frame whose function is uncertain. CDR3 length: 13 amino acids. V was cut by 0 bases and J by 6 bases, with 5 bases left in between. CDR3 sequence reads: CASSQSAAGELFF. CDR3 nucleotides: TGCGCCAGCAGTCAATCGGCAGCCGGGGAGCTGTTTTTT.

CDR3 protein: CASSVQGSMNTEAFF. The CDR3 region has the DNA TGCGCCAGCAGCGTACAGGGTTCAATGAACACTGAAGCTTTCTTT. The rearrangement uses TRBV5-1 and TRBJ1-1; D perhaps matches TRBD1 (6 bases). From germline, CDR1 is SGHRS and CDR2 YFSETQ. The CDR3 is made up of 15 amino acids. V was cut by 4 bases and J by 0 bases, with 13 bases left in between.

Comments on this clone: At the DNA level, this CDR3 is encoded by other sequences in the same sample as well. The genes are TRBV6-5 and TRBJ1-2; 11 bases fit TRBD1. V shed 2 bases and J 2 bases; nucleotides not matched to a gene: 1. Germline CDR1 is MNHEY and CDR2 is SVGAGI. CDR3 length equals 15 residues. This chain's CDR3 is CASSYRDRGNYGYTF. The CDR3 DNA is TGTGCCAGCAGTTACCGGGACAGGGGGAACTATGGCTACACCTTC.

The chain combines TRBV5-1 with TRBJ1-5; perhaps TRBD1 as D (5 bases). Germline V lookup: CDR1 SGHRS, CDR2 YFSETQ. The length of the CDR3 is 14 residues. V gave up 4 bases and J gave up 4 bases, with 12 bases separating them. CDR3 sequence: CASSPDSVNQPQHF. DNA of the CDR3: TGCGCCAGCAGCCCAGACAGCGTTAATCAGCCCCAGCATTTT.

The rearrangement joins TRBV30 to TRBJ1-4; D ambiguous. CDR3 length: 10 amino acids. CDR1 and CDR2 (germline): GTSNPN, SVGIG (reference sequence). Trimming cost V 7 bases and J 5 bases, with 5 bases left between them. CDR3 nucleotides: TGTGCCTCGAGGAATGAAAAACTGTTTTTT. This sequence encodes CASRNEKLFF.

The chain has TRBV6-5 and TRBJ2-3; the match to TRBD2 covers 9 bases. This CDR3 has 15 amino acids. CDR1 and CDR2 from the germline V gene are MNHEY and SVGAGI. V lost 6 bases to trimming and J lost 6 bases; unmatched junction nucleotides: 10. The CDR3 loop reads CASSPGAGGYDTQYF. Here the CDR3 DNA reads TGTGCCAGCAGCCCTGGGGCGGGAGGGTACGATACGCAGTATTTT.

J is TRBJ1-1 and V is TRBV2; D not resolved. From germline, CDR1 is SNHLY and CDR2 FYNNEI. V was shortened by 8 bases and J by 1 base, with 11 bases between the two germline ends. This CDR3 contains 13 residues. CDR3 sequence reads: CASHGRRNTEAFF. The CDR3 DNA reads TGTGCCAGCCACGGACGCAGGAACACTGAAGCTTTCTTT.

The chain recombines TRBV2 with TRBJ2-5; D remains ambiguous. V was shortened by 6 bases and J by 2 bases, with 10 bases between the two germline ends. The CDR3 runs to 13 residues. From germline, CDR1 is SNHLY and CDR2 FYNNEI. CDR3 protein: CASRPWSQETQYF. The CDR3 DNA follows: TGTGCCAGCAGGCCCTGGAGTCAAGAGACCCAGTACTTC.

This chain links TRBV4-1 with TRBJ2-3, with 8 positions matching TRBD2. CDR3 length equals 16 residues. The V gene end was trimmed by 2 bases and the J gene end by 2 bases; junction bases not matched to a gene: 6. CDR1 is MGHRA, CDR2 YSYEKL, per germline. The CDR3: CASSQSGSGATDTQYF. The DNA for the CDR3 is TGCGCCAGCAGCCAAAGCGGGAGTGGGGCCACAGATACGCAGTATTTT.

The V gene is TRBV2, the J gene TRBJ1-1, with D uncertain. The CDR3 has 11 amino acids. Germline V CDR1 and CDR2: SNHLY, FYNNEI. Trimming shortened V by 6 bases and J by 5 bases, and 7 bases separated the two germline ends. The CDR3 bases are TGTGCCAGCAGCGGACGGACTGAAGCTTTCTTT. Translating gives CASSGRTEAFF.